Sequencing of this T cell receptor beta chain was carried out in a study of blood T cell repertoires in COVID-19. The wider study: Some COVID-19 samples were acute and others convalescent; all came from the United States, Italy and Spain. Nucleic acid was either cDNA or gDNA, and it came from T cells, B-cell-depleted T cells, or PBMCs.

Per the original data handling: Researchers report that nucleated cell counts were estimated from reference gene primer amplification. The table came from immunoSEQ multiplex PCR; TCRdb's copy has only in-frame clones and leaves some out. V and J calls plus clone size are reproduced from that table; the DNA served to infer D and trimming. The profile shows 200,000 to 300,000 clones, 80% to 85% of them singletons. V gave up 3 bases and J gave up 4 bases; unmatched junction bases: 4. The CDR3 contains 14 residues. The germline V gene has CDR1 SNHLY and CDR2 FYNNEI. The origin of this receptor is a man in his forties with acute or convalescent COVID-19. The sequenced material came from peripheral blood. This chain uses TRBV2 with TRBJ1-2; TRBD1 agrees at 8 bases. The CDR3 spells CASSDQGASYGYTF. Here the CDR3 DNA reads TGTGCCAGCAGTGATCAGGGGGCTAGCTATGGCTACACCTTC.